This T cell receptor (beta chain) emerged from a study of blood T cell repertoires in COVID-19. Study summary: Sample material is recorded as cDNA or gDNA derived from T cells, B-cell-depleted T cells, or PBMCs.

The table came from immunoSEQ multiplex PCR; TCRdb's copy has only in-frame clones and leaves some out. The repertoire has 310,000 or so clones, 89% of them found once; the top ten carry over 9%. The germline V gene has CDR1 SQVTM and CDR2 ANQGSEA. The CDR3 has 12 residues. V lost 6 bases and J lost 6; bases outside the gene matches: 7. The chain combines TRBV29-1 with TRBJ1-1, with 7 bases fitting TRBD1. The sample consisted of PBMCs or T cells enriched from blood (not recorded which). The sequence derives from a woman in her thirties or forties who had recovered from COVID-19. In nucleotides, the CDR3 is TGCAGCGTGGTGACAGGGTATCCTGAAGCTTTCTTT. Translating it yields CSVVTGYPEAFF.